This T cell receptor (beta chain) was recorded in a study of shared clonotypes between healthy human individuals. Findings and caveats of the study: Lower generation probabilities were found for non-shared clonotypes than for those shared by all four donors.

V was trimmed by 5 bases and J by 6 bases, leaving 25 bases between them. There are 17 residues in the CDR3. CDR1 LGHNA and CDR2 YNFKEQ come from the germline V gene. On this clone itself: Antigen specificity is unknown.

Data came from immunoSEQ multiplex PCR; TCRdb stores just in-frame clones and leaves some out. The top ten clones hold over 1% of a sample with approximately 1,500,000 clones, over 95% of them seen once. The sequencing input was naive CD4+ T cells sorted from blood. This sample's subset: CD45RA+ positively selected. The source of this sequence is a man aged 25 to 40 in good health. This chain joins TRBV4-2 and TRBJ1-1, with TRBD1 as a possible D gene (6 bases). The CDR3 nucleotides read TGTGCCAGCAGCGGGGGCCATATCGTGGCAGTTCAGCCTGAAGCTTTCTTT. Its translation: CASSGGHIVAVQPEAFF.